This T cell receptor beta chain stems from a study of blood T cell repertoires in COVID-19. At the level of the study: COVID-19 samples from acute and convalescent phases originated in the United States, Italy and Spain.

As handled by the study authors: Reference gene primer amplification gave nucleated cell count estimates. Only in-frame clones appear in the TCRdb table, and some are missing; sequencing was by immunoSEQ multiplex PCR. V, J and clone size reflect that table, while D and trimming were determined from the DNA. Of around 200,000 clones detected, approximately 80% appear once; the ten largest clones hold less than 11%. This CDR3 region has 15 residues. Trimming removed 7 bases from V and 4 bases from J; junction bases left unmatched: 8. Per germline, CDR1 SQVTM and CDR2 ANQGSEA. Sequencing was performed on peripheral blood. The sequence derives from a woman over 75 with acute or convalescent COVID-19. J is TRBJ2-7 and V is TRBV29-1; 15 bases are a match to TRBD2. This CDR3 is CSARGTSGGSYEQYF. CDR3 nucleotide sequence: TGCAGCGCAAGGGGGACTAGCGGGGGGTCTTACGAGCAGTACTTC.